This TCR beta chain was sequenced during a study of regulatory T cells in long-lasting Graves disease. In its sample, this clonotype was seen many times. Time point reported: persistent/refractory GD, antithyroid drugs over 5 years with positive TRAb. RNA extracted from PBMCs served as the sequencing template. The CDR3 totals 13 residues. In germline, CDR1 is MNHNS, CDR2 SASEGT. V lost 7 bases and J lost 3, with 12 bases in between. iRepertoire HTBI primers and Arm-PCR of CDR3 regions built TCR beta libraries. MiXCR was run by TCRdb on the multiplex PCR reads, yielding one entry per CDR3 protein. The repertoire consists of around 430,000 distinct CDR3 sequences, with roughly 22% occurring once and the leading ten covering around 13%.

The TCR was taken from a female donor with Graves disease. V is TRBV6-1 and J is TRBJ2-5, with D unclear. Sequenced here: peripheral blood mononuclear cells (PBMCs), sampled when the disease was refractory, from a patient treated with antithyroid drugs. The CDR3 reads CASIGPVKETQYF. CDR3 in DNA: TGTGCCAGCATCGGACCCGTAAAAGAGACCCAGTACTTC.